This entry lists 32 T cell receptor beta chains sequenced from one sample in a study of CD8 T cells in Susac syndrome (dated by TCRdb to about 2019). The library was produced with the immunoSEQ multiplex PCR assay. RNA was extracted with the RNeasy kit and roughly 0.45 to 1 ug was reverse transcribed using random hexamers. In-frame beta chains were kept once TCRdb had trimmed the public reads at Q25 with fastp and called clones with MiXCR. Every CDR3 protein is listed once, alongside the most common genes and DNA of its rows. This sample lists roughly 120,000 distinct CDR3 sequences; more than 90% were detected once. The leading ten clones occupy around 0.078% of the sample. Sequencing was carried out using CD4+ T cells from PBMCs. The source of these receptors is a human donor in good health.

As DNA, the CDR3 is TGTGCCAGCAGTTACTCGTCTACCGGGAGGAACACCGGGGAGCTGTTTTTT. It translates to CASSYSSTGRNTGELFF. This chain uses TRBV6-2 or TRBV6-3 with TRBJ2-2; possible D gene TRBD2, 6 bases. This CDR3 is built from 17 residues. Germline CDR1 and CDR2: MNHEY and SVGEGT. V lost 0 bases and J 1 base, leaving 12 bases between the germline ends.

J is TRBJ1-1 and V is TRBV12-3 or TRBV12-4; 7 nucleotides match TRBD1. V trimming: 6 bases; J trimming: 4 bases; junction bases outside the gene matches: 5. The CDR3 sequence is 13 residues long. CDR3 bases: TGTGCCAGCAGCACAGGGGCTCTCACTGAAGCTTTCTTT. Translated: CASSTGALTEAFF.

V and J are TRBV7-6 and TRBJ2-7; the D is unclear. Germline CDR1 is SGHVS and CDR2 is FNYEAQ. V dropped 3 bases and J dropped 2 bases, with 11 bases sitting between them. CDR3 size: 14 residues. In DNA form, the CDR3 reads TGTGCCAGCAGCTTGCGGCCTACCACCTACGAGCAGTACTTC. Amino acid sequence: CASSLRPTTYEQYF.

The DNA of the CDR3 is TGCGCCAGCAGCGAGAAGGGGGCGAATTCACCCCTCCACTTT. The encoded protein is CASSEKGANSPLHF. The chain couples TRBV5-1 to TRBJ1-6; TRBD1 agrees at 7 bases. CDR3 size: 14 residues. The V gene's germline CDR1 is SGHRS and CDR2 YFSETQ. Trimming at V came to 4 bases and at J to 7 bases, leaving 5 bases not matched to a gene.

This chain uses TRBV29-1 with TRBJ2-7; D uncertain. CDR3 size: 10 residues. From germline, CDR1 is SQVTM and CDR2 ANQGSEA. The germline V and J ends were trimmed by 4 bases and 5 bases, with 6 bases remaining between them. CDR3: CSVGVDEQYF. In DNA form, the CDR3 reads TGCAGCGTTGGTGTAGACGAGCAGTACTTC.

The chain is built from TRBV15 and TRBJ2-1; TRBD1 aligns across 9 bases. Germline CDR1 and CDR2: LNHNV and YYDKDF (reference sequence). This CDR3 has 16 residues. J lost 7 bases, V lost 2 bases, and 9 bases had no gene match. CDR3 region: CATSRTFGTGFNEQFF. CDR3 sequence (DNA): TGTGCCACCAGCAGAACCTTCGGGACAGGGTTTAATGAGCAGTTCTTC.

The gene calls are TRBV27 and TRBJ1-5; possibly TRBD1 for D (5 bases). The CDR3 covers 13 residues. The germline V gene encodes CDR1 MNHEY and CDR2 SMNVEV (reference sequence). V was cut by 5 bases and J by 5 bases, with 10 bases left in between. The CDR3 here is CASSRTSDQPQHF. CDR3 in DNA: TGTGCCAGCAGTCGGACAAGTGATCAGCCCCAGCATTTT.

The V call is TRBV20-1, the J call TRBJ2-7, with 9 bases aligning to TRBD2. CDR1 and CDR2 from the germline V gene are DFQATT and SNEGSKA (reference sequence). Trimming removed 5 bases from V and 4 bases from J; junction bases left unmatched: 21. The CDR3 runs to 18 residues. The CDR3 here is CSAQYSGQSGGKAYEQYF. The CDR3 DNA is TGCAGTGCTCAATATTCCGGACAGAGCGGGGGGAAAGCGTACGAGCAGTACTTC.

J is TRBJ2-6 and V is TRBV6-5; 10 bases fit TRBD2. Trimming removed 1 base from V and 1 base from J; junction bases left unmatched: 7. CDR3 length equals 19 residues. Germline lookup yields CDR1 MNHEY and CDR2 SVGAGI. Here the CDR3 reads CASSYFGLAGASGANVLTF. CDR3 nucleotides: TGTGCCAGCAGTTACTTTGGGCTAGCGGGGGCGTCTGGGGCCAACGTCCTGACTTTC.

The rearrangement uses TRBV27 and TRBJ1-1; D unresolved. Germline-derived CDR1 and CDR2 are MNHEY and SMNVEV (reference sequence). This CDR3 is built from 15 residues. V lost 2 bases to trimming and J lost 1 base, with 11 bases between them. The CDR3 coding sequence is TGTGCCAGCAGTTTAAGCCCCGCGGGGAACACTGAAGCTTTCTTT. It codes for CASSLSPAGNTEAFF.

The chain is built from TRBV6-6 and TRBJ2-7, with TRBD2 matching 11 bases. This CDR3 has 16 residues. Germline V CDR1 and CDR2: MNHNY, SVGAGI (reference sequence). V was clipped by 4 bases and J by 1 base; unmatched bases: 6. For the CDR3, the DNA is TGTGCCAGCAGTTCACCTAGCGGGGGGACTTCCTACGAGCAGTACTTC. Translated, it gives CASSSPSGGTSYEQYF.

The rearrangement joins TRBV5-4 to TRBJ2-3, with D uncertain. V lost 4 bases and J 2 bases, leaving 17 bases between the germline ends. The V gene's germline CDR1 is SGHNT and CDR2 YYREEE (reference sequence). The CDR3 contains 16 residues. The CDR3 reads CASSKDDSRVTDTQYF. CDR3 coding DNA: TGTGCCAGCAGCAAAGATGACTCCCGGGTCACAGATACGCAGTATTTT.

A few counts support this clonotype. This chain uses TRBV29-1 with TRBJ2-1, with D perhaps TRBD2 (5 bases). Germline loops: CDR1 SQVTM, CDR2 ANQGSEA. The CDR3 has 11 amino acids. This chain's CDR3 is CTARGYNEQFF. DNA of the CDR3: TGCACCGCCCGGGGCTACAATGAGCAGTTCTTC.

The chain combines TRBV5-1 with TRBJ2-3; D is unclear. Germline V gene sequence: CDR1 SGHRS, CDR2 YFSETQ. This CDR3 is built from 14 residues. V dropped 0 bases and J dropped 2 bases, with 7 bases sitting between them. The CDR3 coding sequence is TGCGCCAGCAGCTTGGAATTAACCACAGATACGCAGTATTTT. Its translation is CASSLELTTDTQYF. The variable domain in full, with the rest retrieved from reference TRBV5-1 and TRBJ2-3, is KAGVTQTPRYLIKTRGQQVTLSCSPISGHRSVSWYQQTPGQGLQFLFEYFSETQRNKGNFPGRFSGRQFSNSRSEMNVSTLELGDSALYLCASSLELTTDTQYFGPGTRLTVL.

The CDR3 sequence: CASPRDSSSYNEQFF. The CDR3 DNA sequence: TGTGCCAGCCCGAGGGACTCGAGCTCCTACAATGAGCAGTTCTTC. V gene TRBV7-9 combines with J gene TRBJ2-1, with D maybe TRBD2 (6 bases). The CDR3 loop spans 15 amino acids. Trimming cost V 8 bases and J 0 bases, with 14 bases left between them. Germline V lookup: CDR1 SEHNR, CDR2 FQNEAQ (reference sequence).

The chain employs TRBV7-8 and TRBJ2-1; D may be TRBD2 (5 bases). Per germline, CDR1 SGHVS and CDR2 FQNEAQ. V was cut by 8 bases and J by 0 bases, with 17 bases left in between. This CDR3 comprises 16 residues. CDR3 nucleotide sequence: TGTGCCAGCCGACGGGCGGGCTTTAGCTCCTACAATGAGCAGTTCTTC. It codes for CASRRAGFSSYNEQFF.

This clonotype was picked up one time. V gene TRBV5-1 combines with J gene TRBJ1-4; a possible D gene is TRBD1 (5 bases). V was pared by 2 bases and J by 8 bases, with 13 bases between. The CDR3 is 14 amino acids. Germline CDR1 SGHRS, CDR2 YFSETQ. The CDR3 nucleotides read TGCGCCAGCAGCTTCCGAGGGGAGGGGGAAAAACTGTTTTTT. It translates to CASSFRGEGEKLFF. The full variable domain, with the rest looked up from reference TRBV5-1 and TRBJ1-4, is KAGVTQTPRYLIKTRGQQVTLSCSPISGHRSVSWYQQTPGQGLQFLFEYFSETQRNKGNFPGRFSGRQFSNSRSEMNVSTLELGDSALYLCASSFRGEGEKLFFGSGTQLSVL.

V gene TRBV29-1 combines with J gene TRBJ2-3; D is possibly TRBD1 (5 bases). CDR1 is SQVTM, CDR2 ANQGSEA, per germline. This CDR3 contains 14 residues. V dropped 1 base and J dropped 4 bases, with 12 bases sitting between them. The DNA for the CDR3 is TGCAGCGTTGAAGGGTGGGAAGGGGCAGATACGCAGTATTTT. Translation: CSVEGWEGADTQYF.

This chain joins TRBV10-3 and TRBJ2-3; TRBD2 might be the D (5 bases). The V gene's germline CDR1 is ENHRY and CDR2 SYGVKD. The ends were cut back, 10 bases at V and 8 bases at J, with 22 bases in the middle. This CDR3 region has 14 residues. CDR3 residues: CATSASGLEATQYF. CDR3 sequence (DNA): TGTGCCACCTCGGCGAGCGGCCTCGAAGCTACGCAGTATTTT.

The V call is TRBV2, the J call TRBJ1-1, with D hard to call. CDR3 length equals 14 residues. The ends were cut back, 6 bases at V and 6 bases at J, with 17 bases in the middle. CDR1 is SNHLY, CDR2 FYNNEI, per germline. DNA for the CDR3: TGTGCCAGCAGGCCTGGAGAGGGTGTGGCTGAAGCTTTCTTT. This codes for CASRPGEGVAEAFF.

CDR3 in amino acids: CASSYSISGSPSTDTQYF. For the CDR3, the DNA is TGTGCCAGCAGTTACTCGATTAGCGGGAGCCCTAGCACAGATACGCAGTATTTT. The chain links TRBV6-5 to TRBJ2-3; 9 bases align to TRBD2. This CDR3 has 18 residues. The V gene end was trimmed by 0 bases and the J gene end by 0 bases; junction bases not matched to a gene: 7. Germline V lookup: CDR1 MNHEY, CDR2 SVGAGI.

The gene calls are TRBV3-1 and TRBJ1-3; D is unresolved. The CDR3 loop spans 16 amino acids. V gave up 1 base and J gave up 4 bases, with 14 bases separating them. Per the germline V gene, CDR1 is LGHDT and CDR2 is YNNKEL (reference sequence). CDR3 in amino acids: CASSQGHAMGGNTIYF. As DNA, the CDR3 is TGTGCCAGCAGCCAAGGGCACGCAATGGGAGGAAACACCATATATTTT.

This chain joins TRBV20-1 and TRBJ2-1; weak D call: TRBD1 (5 bases). This CDR3 is 11 amino acids long. V was shortened by 6 bases and J by 8 bases, with 11 bases between the two germline ends. Germline V gene lookup returns CDR1 DFQATT and CDR2 SNEGSKA (reference sequence). The CDR3 loop reads CSANRRYEQFF. The CDR3 DNA is TGCAGTGCCAACAGGCGCTATGAGCAGTTCTTC.

This rearrangement joins TRBV29-1 to TRBJ1-2; D remains ambiguous. Germline-derived CDR1 and CDR2 are SQVTM and ANQGSEA. The CDR3 length is 13 residues. V lost 4 bases and J 5 bases, leaving 14 bases between the germline ends. CDR3 nucleotides: TGCAGCGTTGTCGATGGTGACTATTATGGCTACACCTTC. It encodes CSVVDGDYYGYTF. Full variable domain (outside the CDR3, taken from reference TRBV29-1 and TRBJ1-2): SAVISQKPSRDICQRGTSLTIQCQVDSQVTMMFWYRQQPGQSLTLIATANQGSEATYESGFVIDKFPISRPNLTFSTLTVSNMSPEDSSIYLCSVVDGDYYGYTFGSGTRLTVV.

This clonotype is a singleton in its sample. The V call is TRBV29-1, the J call TRBJ2-7; 7 bases are a match to TRBD1. The CDR3 has 14 amino acids. The V gene's germline CDR1 is SQVTM and CDR2 ANQGSEA. J lost 1 base, V lost 6 bases, and 9 bases had no gene match. In DNA, the CDR3 is TGCAGCGTCCGGGACAGAAACCCATCCTACGAGCAGTACTTC. Translating it yields CSVRDRNPSYEQYF.

This clonotype was detected a few times. The V and J genes are TRBV3-1 and TRBJ2-7; the match to TRBD2 covers 10 bases. V lost 5 bases, J lost 4 bases, and 8 bases stayed unmatched. The CDR3 is 15 amino acids. Per germline, CDR1 LGHDT and CDR2 YNNKEL (reference sequence). This CDR3 is CASSIRTSGPYEQYF. The CDR3, as DNA: TGTGCCAGCAGCATCCGGACTAGCGGACCATACGAGCAGTACTTC.

This sequence joins TRBV9 and TRBJ2-2; D gene unclear. V was shortened by 0 bases and J by 7 bases, with 7 bases between the two germline ends. The CDR3 loop spans 13 amino acids. Germline CDR1 SGDLS, CDR2 YYNGEE. CDR3 DNA sequence: TGTGCCAGCAGCGTAGACCCCCTCGGGGAGCTGTTTTTT. This sequence encodes CASSVDPLGELFF.

J is TRBJ1-1 and V is TRBV4-2; possible D gene TRBD1, 6 bases. Germline loops: CDR1 LGHNA, CDR2 YNFKEQ. With 1 base removed from V and 7 bases from J, the gap between germline ends came to 16 bases. The CDR3 runs 15 residues. This chain's CDR3 is CASSQGGGGGNEAFF. CDR3 nucleotide sequence: TGTGCCAGCAGCCAAGGGGGCGGAGGGGGTAATGAAGCTTTCTTT.

The rearrangement joins TRBV12-3 or TRBV12-4 to TRBJ1-3; D uncertain. Trimming took 4 bases from V and 2 from J, leaving 3 bases between them. The CDR3 length is 12 residues. The CDR3 region has the DNA TGTGCCAGCAGTTGGGCTGGAAACACCATATATTTT. Translated: CASSWAGNTIYF.

The rearrangement uses TRBV18 and TRBJ2-1; 9 bases fit TRBD2. With V trimmed by 1 base and J by 8 bases, 9 bases remained unmatched. The CDR3 extends over 16 amino acids. Germline V gene data show CDR1 as KGHSH and CDR2 as LQKENI. The CDR3: CASSPQRLAGTDEQFF. In nucleotides, the CDR3 is TGTGCCAGCTCACCACAGCGGCTAGCGGGAACAGATGAGCAGTTCTTC.

The chain couples TRBV29-1 to TRBJ1-2; D may be TRBD1 (5 bases). The CDR3 totals 13 residues. The germline V and J ends were trimmed by 3 bases and 7 bases, with 15 bases remaining between them. Germline V gene data show CDR1 as SQVTM and CDR2 as ANQGSEA. As DNA, the CDR3 is TGCAGCGTTGACACCGGGACCCGAGGTGGCTACACCTTC. Translating it yields CSVDTGTRGGYTF.

A single count supports this clonotype. The chain links TRBV11-2 to TRBJ1-3, with D unclear. Trimming pared 5 bases from V and 4 bases from J, leaving 9 bases between. Germline CDR1 reads SGHAT; CDR2 reads FQNNGV. The CDR3 extends over 13 amino acids. The CDR3 sequence: CASSAALGNTIYF. CDR3 nucleotides: TGTGCCAGCAGCGCGGCCTTAGGAAACACCATATATTTT.